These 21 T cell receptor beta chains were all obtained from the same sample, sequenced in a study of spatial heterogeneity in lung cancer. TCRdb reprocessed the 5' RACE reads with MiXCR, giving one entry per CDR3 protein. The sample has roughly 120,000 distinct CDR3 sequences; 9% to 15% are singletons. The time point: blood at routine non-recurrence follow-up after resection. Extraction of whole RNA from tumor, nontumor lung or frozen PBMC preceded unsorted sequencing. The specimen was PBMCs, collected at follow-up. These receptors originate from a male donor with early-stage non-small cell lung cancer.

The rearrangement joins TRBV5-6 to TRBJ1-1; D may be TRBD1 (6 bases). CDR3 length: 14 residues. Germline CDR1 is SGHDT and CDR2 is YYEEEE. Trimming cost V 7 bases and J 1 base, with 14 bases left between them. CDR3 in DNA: TGTGCCAGCGCGCCAACAGGGAAGAACACTGAAGCTTTCTTT. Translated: CASAPTGKNTEAFF.

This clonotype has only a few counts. CDR3 protein: CASSIRDSEKLFF. CDR3 DNA: TGTGCCAGCAGCATTCGGGACAGTGAAAAACTGTTTTTT. The chain recombines TRBV7-9 with TRBJ1-4; 7 bases are shared with TRBD1. This CDR3 is built from 13 residues. The junction had 4 bases not matched to a gene; V was cut back by 5 bases and J by 7 bases. CDR1 SEHNR and CDR2 FQNEAQ come from the germline V gene (reference sequence). Complete variable domain (other parts from reference TRBV7-9 and TRBJ1-4): DTGVSQNPRHKITKRGQNVTFRCDPISEHNRLYWYRQTLGQGPEFLTYFQNEAQLEKSRLLSDRFSAERPKGSFSTLEIQRTEQGDSAMYLCASSIRDSEKLFFGSGTQLSVL.

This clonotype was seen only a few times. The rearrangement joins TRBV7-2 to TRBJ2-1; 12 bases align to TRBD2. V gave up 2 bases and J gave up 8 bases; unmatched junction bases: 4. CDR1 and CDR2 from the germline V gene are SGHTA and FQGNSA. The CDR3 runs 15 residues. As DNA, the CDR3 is TGTGCCAGCAGCTTACTAGCGGGGGGGCCTCATGAGCAGTTCTTC. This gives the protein CASSLLAGGPHEQFF. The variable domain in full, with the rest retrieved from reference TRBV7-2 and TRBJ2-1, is GAGVSQSPSNKVTEKGKDVELRCDPISGHTALYWYRQSLGQGLEFLIYFQGNSAPDKSGLPSDRFSAERTGGSVSTLTIQRTQQEDSAVYLCASSLLAGGPHEQFFGPGTRLTVL.

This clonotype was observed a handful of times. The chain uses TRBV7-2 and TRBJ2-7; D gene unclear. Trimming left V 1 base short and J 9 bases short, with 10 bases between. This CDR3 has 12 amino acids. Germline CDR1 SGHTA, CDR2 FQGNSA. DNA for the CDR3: TGTGCCAGCAGCTTAGGAATCGCGCGGCAGTACTTC. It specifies CASSLGIARQYF.

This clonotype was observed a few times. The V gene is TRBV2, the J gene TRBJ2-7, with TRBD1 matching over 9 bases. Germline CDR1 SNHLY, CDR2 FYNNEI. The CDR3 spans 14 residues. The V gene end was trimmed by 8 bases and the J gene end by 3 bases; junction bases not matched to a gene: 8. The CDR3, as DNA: TGTGCCAGCCAAGGACAGGGGATCGTCTACGAGCAGTACTTC. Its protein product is CASQGQGIVYEQYF.

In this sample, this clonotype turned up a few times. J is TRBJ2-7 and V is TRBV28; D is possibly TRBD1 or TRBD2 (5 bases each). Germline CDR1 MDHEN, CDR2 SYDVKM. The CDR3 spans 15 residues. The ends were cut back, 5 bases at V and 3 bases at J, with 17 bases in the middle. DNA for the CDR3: TGTGCCAGCAGTCCCTCCGGGACCGTGGTCTACGAGCAGTACTTC. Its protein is CASSPSGTVVYEQYF.

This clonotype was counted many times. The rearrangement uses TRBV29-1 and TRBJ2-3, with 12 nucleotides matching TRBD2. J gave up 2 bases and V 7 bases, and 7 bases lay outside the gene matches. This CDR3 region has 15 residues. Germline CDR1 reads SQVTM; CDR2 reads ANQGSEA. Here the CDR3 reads CSGTSGGPLTDTQYF. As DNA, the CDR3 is TGCAGCGGTACTAGCGGGGGGCCGCTCACAGATACGCAGTATTTT.

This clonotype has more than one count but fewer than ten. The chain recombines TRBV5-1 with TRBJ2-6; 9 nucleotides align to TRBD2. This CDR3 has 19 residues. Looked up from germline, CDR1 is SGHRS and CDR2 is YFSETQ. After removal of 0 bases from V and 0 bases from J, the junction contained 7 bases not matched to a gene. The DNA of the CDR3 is TGCGCCAGCAGCTTGGAAGGTAGCGGGGGTAACTCTGGGGCCAACGTCCTGACTTTC. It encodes CASSLEGSGGNSGANVLTF.

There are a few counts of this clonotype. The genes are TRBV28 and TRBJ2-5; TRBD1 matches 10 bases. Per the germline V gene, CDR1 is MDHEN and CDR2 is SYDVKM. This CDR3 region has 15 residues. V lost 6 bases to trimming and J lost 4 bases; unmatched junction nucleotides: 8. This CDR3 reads CASSQDRGHGETQYF. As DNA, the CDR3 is TGTGCCAGCAGCCAAGACAGGGGGCACGGAGAGACCCAGTACTTC.

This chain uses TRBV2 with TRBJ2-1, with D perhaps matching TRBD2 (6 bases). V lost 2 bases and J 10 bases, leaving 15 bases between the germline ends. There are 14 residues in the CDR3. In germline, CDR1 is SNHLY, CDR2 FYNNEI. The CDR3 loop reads CASSELGGTGEQFF. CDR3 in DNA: TGTGCCAGCAGTGAACTAGGAGGGACCGGGGAGCAGTTCTTC.

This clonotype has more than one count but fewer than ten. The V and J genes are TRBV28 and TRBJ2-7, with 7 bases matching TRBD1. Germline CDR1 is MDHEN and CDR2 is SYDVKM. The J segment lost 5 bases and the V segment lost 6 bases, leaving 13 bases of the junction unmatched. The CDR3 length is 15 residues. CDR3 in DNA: TGTGCCAGCAGGGAGCCACAGGGGAACCCCCACGAGCAGTACTTC. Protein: CASREPQGNPHEQYF. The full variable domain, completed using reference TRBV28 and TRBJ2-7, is DVKVTQSSRYLVKRTGEKVFLECVQDMDHENMFWYRQDPGLGLRLIYFSYDVKMKEKGDIPEGYSVSREKKERFSLILESASTNQTSMYLCASREPQGNPHEQYFGPGTRLTVT.

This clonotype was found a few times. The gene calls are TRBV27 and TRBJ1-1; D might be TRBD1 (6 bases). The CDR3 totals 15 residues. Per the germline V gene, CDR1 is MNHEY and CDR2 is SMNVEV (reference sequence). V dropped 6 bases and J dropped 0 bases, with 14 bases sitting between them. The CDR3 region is CASRLQGIMNTEAFF. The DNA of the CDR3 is TGTGCCAGCAGATTACAGGGCATAATGAACACTGAAGCTTTCTTT.

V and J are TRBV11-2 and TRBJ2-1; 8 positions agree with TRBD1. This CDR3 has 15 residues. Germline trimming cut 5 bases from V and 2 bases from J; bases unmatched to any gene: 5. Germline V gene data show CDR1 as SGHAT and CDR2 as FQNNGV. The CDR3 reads CASSLDRGTYNEQFF. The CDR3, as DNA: TGTGCCAGCAGCCTCGACAGGGGCACCTACAATGAGCAGTTCTTC.

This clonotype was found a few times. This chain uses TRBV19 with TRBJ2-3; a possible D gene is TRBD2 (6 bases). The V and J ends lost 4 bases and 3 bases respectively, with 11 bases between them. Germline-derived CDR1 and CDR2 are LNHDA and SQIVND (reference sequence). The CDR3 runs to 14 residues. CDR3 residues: CASSTGLFTDTQYF. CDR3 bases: TGTGCCAGTAGTACGGGACTTTTTACAGATACGCAGTATTTT.

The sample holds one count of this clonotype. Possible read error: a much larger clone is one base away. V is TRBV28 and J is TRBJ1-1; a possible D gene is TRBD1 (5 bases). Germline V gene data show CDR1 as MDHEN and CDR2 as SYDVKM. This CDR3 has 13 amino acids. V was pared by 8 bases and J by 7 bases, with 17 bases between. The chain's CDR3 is CASAGREPIEAFF. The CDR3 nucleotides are TGTGCCAGCGCGGGCAGGGAACCTATTGAAGCTTTCTTT.

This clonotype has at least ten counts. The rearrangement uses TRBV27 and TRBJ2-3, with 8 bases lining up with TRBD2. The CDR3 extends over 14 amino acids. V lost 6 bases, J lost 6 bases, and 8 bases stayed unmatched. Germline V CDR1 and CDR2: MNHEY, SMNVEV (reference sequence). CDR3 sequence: CASRSAGAFDTQYF. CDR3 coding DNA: TGTGCCAGCAGATCAGCGGGGGCCTTCGATACGCAGTATTTT.

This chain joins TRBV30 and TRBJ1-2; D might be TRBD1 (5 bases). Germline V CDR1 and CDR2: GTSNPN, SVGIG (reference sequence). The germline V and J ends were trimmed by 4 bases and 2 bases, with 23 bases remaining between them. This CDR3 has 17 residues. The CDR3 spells CAWNALNRDVANYGYTF. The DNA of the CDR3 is TGTGCCTGGAACGCTCTTAATAGGGACGTCGCAAACTATGGCTACACCTTC.

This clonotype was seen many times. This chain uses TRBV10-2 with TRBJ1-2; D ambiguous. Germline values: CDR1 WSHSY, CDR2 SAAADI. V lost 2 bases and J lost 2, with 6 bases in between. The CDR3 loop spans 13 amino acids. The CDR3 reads CASSENGNYGYTF. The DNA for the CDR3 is TGCGCCAGCAGTGAGAACGGGAACTATGGCTACACCTTC.

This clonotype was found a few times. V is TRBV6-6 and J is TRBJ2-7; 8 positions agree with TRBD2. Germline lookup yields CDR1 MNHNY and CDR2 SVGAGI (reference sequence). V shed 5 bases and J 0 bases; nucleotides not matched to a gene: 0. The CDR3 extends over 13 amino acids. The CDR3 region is CASSSGGSYEQYF. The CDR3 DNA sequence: TGTGCCAGCAGTAGCGGGGGCTCCTACGAGCAGTACTTC.

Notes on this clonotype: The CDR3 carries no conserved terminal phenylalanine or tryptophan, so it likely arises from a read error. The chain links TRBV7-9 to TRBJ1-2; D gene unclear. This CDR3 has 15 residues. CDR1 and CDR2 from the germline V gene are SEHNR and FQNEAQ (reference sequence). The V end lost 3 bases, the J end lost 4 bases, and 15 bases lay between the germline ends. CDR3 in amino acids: CASSFGPGSVYGYTL. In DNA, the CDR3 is TGTGCCAGCAGCTTTGGACCCGGCAGCGTCTATGGCTACACCTTA.

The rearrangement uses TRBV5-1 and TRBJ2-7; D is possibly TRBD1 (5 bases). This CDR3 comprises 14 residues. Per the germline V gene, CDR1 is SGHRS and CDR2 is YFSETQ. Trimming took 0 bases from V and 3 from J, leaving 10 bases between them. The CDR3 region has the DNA TGCGCCAGCAGCTTGGTCAGGGCAGGCTACGAGCAGTACTTC. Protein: CASSLVRAGYEQYF.